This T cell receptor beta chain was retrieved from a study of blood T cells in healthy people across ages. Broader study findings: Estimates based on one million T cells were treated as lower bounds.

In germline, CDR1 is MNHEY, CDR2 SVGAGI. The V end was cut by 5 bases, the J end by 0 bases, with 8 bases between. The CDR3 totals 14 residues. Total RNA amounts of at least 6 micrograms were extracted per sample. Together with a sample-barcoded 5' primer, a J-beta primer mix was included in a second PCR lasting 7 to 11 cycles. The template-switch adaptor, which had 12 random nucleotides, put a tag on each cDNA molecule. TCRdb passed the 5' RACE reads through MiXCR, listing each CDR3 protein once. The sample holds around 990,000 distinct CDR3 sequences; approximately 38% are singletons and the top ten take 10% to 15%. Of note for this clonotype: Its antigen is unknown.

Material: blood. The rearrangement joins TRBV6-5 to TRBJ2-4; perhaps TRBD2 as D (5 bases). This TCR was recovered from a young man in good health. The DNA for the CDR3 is TGTGCCAGCAGTACCGGGATAGCCAAAAACATTCAGTACTTC. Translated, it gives CASSTGIAKNIQYF.